This TCR beta chain was identified during a study of T cells after yellow fever vaccination. Whole-study results and caveats: Faster peaking, at day 5 versus 15, marked a secondary response that was weaker. Reappearance after the booster was observed for most primary-vaccination clones (more than 95% CD4, just over 85% CD8).

Concerning this clonotype: Its antigen is unidentified.

A process of 5'RACE template switching, which added a universal primer site and UMIs, was used to make TCR cDNA. Each CDR3 protein is one row after TCRdb ran MiXCR on the 5' RACE reads. The sample includes some 340,000 distinct CDR3 sequences, over 4% of them seen just once. After removal of 2 bases from V and 0 bases from J, the junction contained 8 bases not matched to a gene. The CDR3 spans 19 residues. Germline CDR1 is MNHEY and CDR2 is SMNVEV (reference sequence). The V and J genes are TRBV27 and TRBJ2-6; 9 bases fit TRBD1. Source: PBMCs, taken 5 days after the yellow fever booster vaccination. The receptor was isolated from a man younger than 30 who received the YFV17D yellow fever vaccine. The chain's CDR3 is CASSLGTGLFLSGANVLTF. As DNA, the CDR3 is TGTGCCAGCAGTTTAGGGACAGGGCTATTCCTCTCTGGGGCCAACGTCCTGACTTTC.